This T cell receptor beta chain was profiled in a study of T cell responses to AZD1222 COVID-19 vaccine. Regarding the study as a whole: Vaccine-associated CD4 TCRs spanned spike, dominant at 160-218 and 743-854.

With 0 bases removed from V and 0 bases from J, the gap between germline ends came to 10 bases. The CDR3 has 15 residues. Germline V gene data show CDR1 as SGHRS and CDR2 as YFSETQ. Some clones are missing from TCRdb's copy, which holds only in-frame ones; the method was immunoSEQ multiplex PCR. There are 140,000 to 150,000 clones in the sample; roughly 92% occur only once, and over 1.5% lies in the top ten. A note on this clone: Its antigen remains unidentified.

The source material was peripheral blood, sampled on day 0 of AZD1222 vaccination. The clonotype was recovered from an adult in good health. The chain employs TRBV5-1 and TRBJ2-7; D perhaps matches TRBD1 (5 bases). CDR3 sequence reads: CASSLGPGLSYEQYF. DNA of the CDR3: TGCGCCAGCAGCTTGGGGCCAGGGCTCTCCTACGAGCAGTACTTC.